Sequencing of this T cell receptor beta chain was carried out in a study of identical twins. Between the trimmed V and J ends, which lost 5 bases and 2 bases, there was a span of 19 bases. The CDR3 runs to 17 residues. Looked up from germline, CDR1 is SGHNT and CDR2 is YENEEA. With respect to this clonotype: Its antigen is not identified.

Overall study results and limits: For out-of-frame beta sequences, excess twin sharing was weaker.

A universal primer site came from template switching; cDNA carried unique molecular identifiers. Each CDR3 protein is one row after TCRdb ran MiXCR on the 5' RACE reads. The table lists approximately 500,000 distinct CDR3 sequences, 24% of them singletons, with 2.9% in the top ten. A further study also used this sample, focusing on T cells expressing NK-cell markers. That publication notes: Sorted CD3+CD56+NKG2C+, CD3+CD56+NKG2C- and CD3+CD56-NKG2C+ T-cell subsets were beta-chain profiled. HCMV specificity of expanded NKG2C+ T cell clones remained unclear.

The sequence derives from a woman aged 18-29 years in good health. Sequencing was carried out using CD4+ T cells sorted from blood. The chain combines TRBV11-3 with TRBJ2-1; maybe TRBD2 (5 bases). The CDR3 sequence: CASSPYRLQRTYNEQFF. The CDR3 DNA is TGTGCCAGCAGCCCTTACCGGTTACAGCGGACCTACAATGAGCAGTTCTTC.